The 13 T cell receptor beta chains presented below share a single source sample, sequenced in a study of blood T cell repertoires in COVID-19. Produced via immunoSEQ multiplex PCR; TCRdb's table is partial and in-frame only. There are approximately 200,000 clones in the sample; roughly 82% occur only once, and around 11% lies in the top ten. Material for sequencing was PBMCs or T cells enriched from blood (not recorded which). The receptor set was obtained from a man aged 40-55 years who had recovered from COVID-19.

This clone was seen many times. J is TRBJ2-7 and V is TRBV10-3; D perhaps matches TRBD2 (5 bases). CDR3 length: 17 residues. Germline-derived CDR1 and CDR2 are ENHRY and SYGVKD. V lost 4 bases and J 2 bases, leaving 21 bases between the germline ends. For the CDR3, the DNA is TGTGCCATCAGTGTTCAAAAGCGGCGAAATTCCCCCTACGAGCAGTACTTC. Translating it yields CAISVQKRRNSPYEQYF.

V and J are TRBV3-1 (or the pseudogene TRBV3-2) and TRBJ1-1; D is unclear. Trimming stripped 1 base from V and 0 bases from J, with 12 bases between. This CDR3 region has 16 residues. CDR1 and CDR2 from the germline V gene are LGHDT and YNNKEL (reference sequence). The CDR3 bases are TGTGCCAGCAGCCAAGGTTTGGGCAACATGAACACTGAAGCTTTCTTT. Its translation is CASSQGLGNMNTEAFF.

This clone was recorded at least ten times. The chain recombines TRBV10-3 with TRBJ2-3, with 8 bases matching TRBD2. Germline V gives CDR1 ENHRY, CDR2 SYGVKD. The CDR3 contains 22 residues. Trimming at V came to 0 bases and at J to 0 bases, leaving 20 bases not matched to a gene. CDR3 nucleotides: TGTGCCATCAGTGAGTCGACCCTAGCGGGCGTAACAAAAGGGCCTAGCACAGATACGCAGTATTTT. It encodes CAISESTLAGVTKGPSTDTQYF.

The chain joins TRBV29-1 to TRBJ2-1, with D unclear. The CDR3 covers 11 residues. Germline V CDR1 and CDR2: SQVTM, ANQGSEA. Trimming pared 6 bases from V and 8 bases from J, leaving 11 bases between. The CDR3 loop is CSVLDSDEQFF. The CDR3 coding sequence is TGCAGCGTGCTCGACTCGGATGAGCAGTTCTTC.

This rearrangement joins TRBV9 to TRBJ2-3, with D possibly TRBD1 on 6 matching bases. The CDR3 length is 17 residues. Trimming stripped 1 base from V and 0 bases from J, with 15 bases between. Germline values: CDR1 SGDLS, CDR2 YYNGEE. CDR3 bases: TGTGCCAGCAGCGTATTCACAGGGTCATCAAGCACAGATACGCAGTATTTT. This sequence encodes CASSVFTGSSSTDTQYF.

The chain joins TRBV5-1 to TRBJ1-2; 10 bases map to TRBD1. This CDR3 spans 15 amino acids. V was pared by 0 bases and J by 2 bases, with 1 base of the junction left unmatched. CDR1 SGHRS and CDR2 YFSETQ come from the germline V gene. The CDR3 loop reads CASSLVTGGNYGYTF. The CDR3 nucleotides read TGCGCCAGCAGCTTGGTGACAGGGGGCAACTATGGCTACACCTTC.

The V and J genes are TRBV2 and TRBJ2-3; 9 bases line up with TRBD2. The germline V gene has CDR1 SNHLY and CDR2 FYNNEI. The CDR3 consists of 14 residues. Germline trimming cut 7 bases from V and 5 bases from J; bases unmatched to any gene: 7. The CDR3, as DNA: TGTGCCAGCATTAGCGGGAGAGGCGGAGATACGCAGTATTTT. Residues: CASISGRGGDTQYF.

V and J are TRBV28 and TRBJ2-2; the D gene is possibly TRBD1 (6 bases). V was trimmed by 5 bases and J by 3 bases, leaving 10 bases between them. CDR1 MDHEN and CDR2 SYDVKM come from the germline V gene. The CDR3 contains 14 residues. The CDR3 region has the DNA TGTGCCAGCAGTATTGCAGGGGACACCGGGGAGCTGTTTTTT. Translating gives CASSIAGDTGELFF. Using reference TRBV28 and TRBJ2-2 for the parts outside the CDR3, the full variable domain is DVKVTQSSRYLVKRTGEKVFLECVQDMDHENMFWYRQDPGLGLRLIYFSYDVKMKEKGDIPEGYSVSREKKERFSLILESASTNQTSMYLCASSIAGDTGELFFGEGSRLTVL.

This chain uses TRBV5-1 with TRBJ2-2, with TRBD1 matching 9 bases. Losses at the gene ends were 2 bases for V and 6 bases for J; bases not matched to a gene: 5. The germline CDR1 and CDR2 sequences are SGHRS and YFSETQ. The CDR3 extends over 15 amino acids. CDR3 protein: CASSFGTGLAGELFF. In nucleotides, the CDR3 is TGCGCCAGCAGCTTTGGGACAGGGTTAGCCGGGGAGCTGTTTTTT.

The chain recombines TRBV13 with TRBJ2-7; tentative D call: TRBD2 (5 bases). Germline V gene data show CDR1 as PRHDT and CDR2 as FYEKMQ (reference sequence). This CDR3 region has 13 residues. V lost 2 bases and J lost 0, with 5 bases in between. This CDR3 reads CASSLRDSYEQYF. The CDR3 coding sequence is TGTGCCAGCAGCTTACGGGACTCCTACGAGCAGTACTTC.

The J gene is TRBJ1-2, the V gene TRBV19, with a possible D match to TRBD1 (5 bases). Germline V gene data show CDR1 as LNHDA and CDR2 as SQIVND (reference sequence). There are 15 residues in the CDR3. Trimming removed 7 bases at V and 2 bases at J, with 17 bases between. CDR3 loop: CASIPGQGLNYGYTF. CDR3 in DNA: TGTGCCAGTATCCCAGGGCAGGGATTAAACTATGGCTACACCTTC.

J is TRBJ1-5 and V is TRBV27; tentatively, D is TRBD1 (6 bases). V lost 6 bases, J lost 0 bases, and 12 bases lay in between. Looked up from germline, CDR1 is MNHEY and CDR2 is SMNVEV (reference sequence). CDR3 length equals 15 residues. This CDR3 reads CASRSGTSSNQPQHF. CDR3 DNA: TGTGCCAGCAGATCCGGGACATCTAGCAATCAGCCCCAGCATTTT.

The chain uses TRBV6-5 and TRBJ2-4; D is possibly TRBD1 (6 bases). The length of the CDR3 is 15 residues. The V gene's germline CDR1 is MNHEY and CDR2 SVGAGI. The ends were cut back, 0 bases at V and 3 bases at J, with 9 bases in the middle. CDR3 loop: CASSYSEGVKNIQYF. The CDR3, as DNA: TGTGCCAGCAGTTACTCCGAGGGGGTCAAAAACATTCAGTACTTC.